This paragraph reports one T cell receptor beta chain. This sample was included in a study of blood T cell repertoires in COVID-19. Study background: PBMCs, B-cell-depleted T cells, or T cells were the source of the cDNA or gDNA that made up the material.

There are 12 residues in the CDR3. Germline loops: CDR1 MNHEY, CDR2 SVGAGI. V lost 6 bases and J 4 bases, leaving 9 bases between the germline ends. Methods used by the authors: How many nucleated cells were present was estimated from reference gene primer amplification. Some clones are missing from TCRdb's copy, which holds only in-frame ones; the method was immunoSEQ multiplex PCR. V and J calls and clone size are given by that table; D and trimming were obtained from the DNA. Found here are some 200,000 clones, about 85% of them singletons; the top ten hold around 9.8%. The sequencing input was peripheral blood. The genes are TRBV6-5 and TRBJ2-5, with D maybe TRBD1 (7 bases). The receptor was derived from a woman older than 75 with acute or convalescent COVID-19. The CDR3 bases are TGTGCCAGCAGCCAGGGGGGAGAGACCCAGTACTTC. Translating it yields CASSQGGETQYF.